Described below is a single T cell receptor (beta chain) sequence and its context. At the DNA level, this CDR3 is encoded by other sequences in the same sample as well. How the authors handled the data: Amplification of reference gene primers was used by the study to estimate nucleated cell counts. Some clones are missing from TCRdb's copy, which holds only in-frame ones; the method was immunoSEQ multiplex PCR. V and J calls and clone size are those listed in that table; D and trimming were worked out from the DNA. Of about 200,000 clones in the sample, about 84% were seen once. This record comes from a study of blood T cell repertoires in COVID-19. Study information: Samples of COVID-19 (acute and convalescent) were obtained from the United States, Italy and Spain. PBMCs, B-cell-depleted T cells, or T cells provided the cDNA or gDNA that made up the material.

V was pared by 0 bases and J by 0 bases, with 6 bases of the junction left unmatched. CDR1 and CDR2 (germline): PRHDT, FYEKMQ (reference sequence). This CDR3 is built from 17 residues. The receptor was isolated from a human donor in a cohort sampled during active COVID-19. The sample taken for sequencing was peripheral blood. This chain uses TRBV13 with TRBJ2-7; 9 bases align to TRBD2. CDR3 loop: CASSLGEREVFSYEQYF. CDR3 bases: TGTGCCAGCAGCTTAGGCGAGCGGGAGGTGTTCTCCTACGAGCAGTACTTC. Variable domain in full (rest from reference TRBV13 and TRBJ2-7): AAGVIQSPRHLIKEKRETATLKCYPIPRHDTVYWYQQGPGQDPQFLISFYEKMQSDKGSIPDRFSAQQFSDYHSELNMSSLELGDSALYFCASSLGEREVFSYEQYFGPGTRLTVT.